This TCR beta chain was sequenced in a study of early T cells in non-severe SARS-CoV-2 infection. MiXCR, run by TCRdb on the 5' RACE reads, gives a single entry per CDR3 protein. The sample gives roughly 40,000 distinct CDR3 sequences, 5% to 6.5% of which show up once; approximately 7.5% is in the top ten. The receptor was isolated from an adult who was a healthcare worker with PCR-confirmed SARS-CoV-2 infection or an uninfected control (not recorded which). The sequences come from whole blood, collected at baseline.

The CDR3 DNA reads as TGTGCCAGCAGTGACTCGATCGGGGGCACAGATACGCAGTATTTT. It is translated as CASSDSIGGTDTQYF. The rearrangement uses TRBV6-4 and TRBJ2-3, with D maybe TRBD2 (5 bases). This CDR3 contains 15 residues. Germline V gene sequence: CDR1 MRHNA, CDR2 SNTAGT. Trimming cost V 0 bases and J 1 base, with 8 bases left between them.